This TCR beta chain came from a study of immune evolution from preneoplasia to lung adenocarcinoma. Clones were read by immunoSEQ multiplex PCR, and TCRdb kept only the in-frame ones, dropping some. The data show approximately 4,100 clones, 75% to 85% seen once. To note about this clone: No antigen is known for it.

Whole-study findings and limits: Normal lung had the highest top T cell clone frequencies.

The CDR3 covers 12 residues. Germline V gene data show CDR1 as SGHTS and CDR2 as YDEGEE. V lost 4 bases, J lost 12 bases, and 14 bases lay in between. This TCR was sampled from a person in their 70s with invasive lung adenocarcinoma. Some clones in this sample may be carry-over from other donors' samples. Source material: FFPE invasive lung adenocarcinoma tissue. This chain joins TRBV5-8 and TRBJ1-5; D unclear. CDR3 in DNA: TGTGCCAGCAGCGCCTACAGCGGGGTCCAGCATTTT. Protein product: CASSAYSGVQHF. Together with reference TRBV5-8 and TRBJ1-5, the CDR3 gives the full variable domain: EAGVTQSPTHLIKTRGQQATLRCSPISGHTSVYWYQQALGLGLQFLLWYDEGEERNRGNFPPRFSGRQFPNYSSELNVNALELEDSALYLCASSAYSGVQHFGDGTRLSIL.